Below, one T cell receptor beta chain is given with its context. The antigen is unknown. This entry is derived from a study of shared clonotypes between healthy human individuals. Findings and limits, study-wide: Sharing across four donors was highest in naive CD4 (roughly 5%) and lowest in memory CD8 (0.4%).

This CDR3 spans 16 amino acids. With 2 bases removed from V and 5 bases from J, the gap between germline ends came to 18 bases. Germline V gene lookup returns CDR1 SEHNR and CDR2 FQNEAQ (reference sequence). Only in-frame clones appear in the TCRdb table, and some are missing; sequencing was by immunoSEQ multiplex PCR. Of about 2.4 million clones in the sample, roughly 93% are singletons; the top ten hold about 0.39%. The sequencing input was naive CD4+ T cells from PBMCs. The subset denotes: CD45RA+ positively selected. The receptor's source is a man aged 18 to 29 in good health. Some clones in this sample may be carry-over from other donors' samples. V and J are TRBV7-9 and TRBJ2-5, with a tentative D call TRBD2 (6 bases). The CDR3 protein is CASSLSTSSNWETQYF. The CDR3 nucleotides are TGTGCCAGCAGCTTATCAACTAGCTCCAATTGGGAGACCCAGTACTTC.